These T cell receptor beta chains were read from a single sample in a study of blood T cell repertoires in COVID-19. The data were produced by immunoSEQ multiplex PCR, yet TCRdb's version contains in-frame clones alone and is incomplete. The table shows around 260,000 clones, with more than 75% occurring only once. Sequenced material: peripheral blood. The receptor set was obtained from a man in his forties or fifties who had recovered from COVID-19. Both conserved end residues are part of each CDR3. The D gene is left open where the match is weak. Not all rows give a size; the values are once, few, many and, for expanded clones, a class.

d_call	v_call	clone_size	j_call	cdr3_nt	cdr3_aa
-	TRBV18	once	TRBJ1-1	TGTGCCAGCTCACAACGGGGTTATGACACTGAAGCTTTCTTT	CASSQRGYDTEAFF
-	TRBV7-9	-	TRBJ2-1	TGTGCCAGCAGCTTAGAGGGTACTGCGGGGAGCGATGAGCAGTTCTTC	CASSLEGTAGSDEQFF
-	TRBV28	-	TRBJ1-2	TGTGCCAGCATCCGGGAAGGGTCACGCTATGGCTACACCTTC	CASIREGSRYGYTF
TRBD2	TRBV7-3	once	TRBJ2-1	TGTGCCAGCAGCTTAACGGGCGGGAGTAGAAATGAGCAGTTCTTC	CASSLTGGSRNEQFF
-	TRBV25-1	-	TRBJ1-4	TGTGCCAGCAGTGAGGGCAGGGCAGGAGAAAAACTGTTTTTT	CASSEGRAGEKLFF
TRBD1	TRBV7-2	-	TRBJ2-3	TGTGCCAGCAGCGACAGGGATACAGATACGCAGTATTTT	CASSDRDTDTQYF
-	TRBV5-6	few	TRBJ1-5	TGTGCCAGCAGCTCGCAGGGCGTCAGCAATCAGCCCCAGCATTTT	CASSSQGVSNQPQHF
TRBD1	TRBV27	-	TRBJ2-5	TGTGCCAGCAGTTTAGCCGGGACAGGCCGGACAGAGACCCAGTACTTC	CASSLAGTGRTETQYF
TRBD1	TRBV19	once	TRBJ1-1	TGTGCCAGTAGTCACTCCGGGACAGGGGAGGACACTGAAGCTTTCTTT	CASSHSGTGEDTEAFF
-	TRBV5-6	-	TRBJ2-5	TGTGCCAGCAGCTTAGAAGGGGACTCTTGGACGGAGACCCAGTACTTC	CASSLEGDSWTETQYF
-	TRBV20-1	-	TRBJ2-1	TGCAGTGCTGAGGGTGGAAGCTTCTTC	CSAEGGSFF
TRBD2	TRBV9	-	TRBJ2-1	TGTGCCAGCAGCGTATCCCTCGGGGCTAGCGGGGACAATGAGCAGTTCTTC	CASSVSLGASGDNEQFF
-	TRBV19	-	TRBJ2-4	TGTGCCAGTAGTATAGCTCGGGACACCCCAGTGCGGTTC	CASSIARDTPVRF
-	TRBV19	-	TRBJ2-2	TGTGCCAGTAGTAAGCAGGGGACCGGGGAGCTGTTTTTT	CASSKQGTGELFF
TRBD1	TRBV18	-	TRBJ2-4	TGTGCCAGCTGCCGGGACAGGGCGCAGGGGGACATTCAGTACTTC	CASCRDRAQGDIQYF
TRBD1	TRBV6-1	-	TRBJ2-3	TGTGCCAGCAGTGTGGATCCCTCAGGGGGCGGGACAGATACGCAGTATTTT	CASSVDPSGGGTDTQYF
-	TRBV3-1/TRBV3-2	-	TRBJ2-1	TGTGCCAGGTCCCACTTGAGGAGGCGGCGTCGGGGTGAGCAGTTCTTC	CARSHLRRRRRGEQFF
-	TRBV3-1/TRBV3-2	-	TRBJ2-1	TGTGCCAGCAGCCAAGAGGAGCGCCCGTACAATGAGCAGTTCTTC	CASSQEERPYNEQFF
-	TRBV13	-	TRBJ2-3	TGTGCCAGCAGCAGCCGTCCCGGGACTGGCACAGATACGCAGTATTTT	CASSSRPGTGTDTQYF
-	TRBV5-6	-	TRBJ2-1	TGTGCCAGCAGCTTGTCGAATGAGCAGTTCTTC	CASSLSNEQFF
TRBD2	TRBV2	-	TRBJ2-5	TGTGCCAGCAGTGAAGGCTGGCGGGGGGGCGGTCAAGAGACCCAGTACTTC	CASSEGWRGGGQETQYF
-	TRBV21-1	-	TRBJ2-7	TGTGCCAGCAGCAAAGGAAGTCGGGGGTCACCTTATTACGAGCAGTACTTC	CASSKGSRGSPYYEQYF
-	TRBV6-5	-	TRBJ2-1	TGTGCCAGCAGTTACAGTCCAGGGTTGTACAATGAGCAGTTCTTC	CASSYSPGLYNEQFF
-	TRBV5-1	-	TRBJ2-7	TGCGCCAGCAGCTCCGACGTAACGGGAGACTCCCGAGTTTACGAGCAGTACTTC	CASSSDVTGDSRVYEQYF
TRBD2	TRBV7-9	-	TRBJ2-7	TGTGCCATCCCCATGGGCGGGAGCTCCTACGAGCAGTACTTC	CAIPMGGSSYEQYF
-	TRBV10-3	-	TRBJ2-5	TGTGCCATCAGTGTGGGGGGTGAGACCCAGTACTTC	CAISVGGETQYF
TRBD2	TRBV5-1	-	TRBJ2-7	TGCGCCAGCAGCACCATTAGCGGTCCCGGGGAGGGGCAGTACTTC	CASSTISGPGEGQYF
-	TRBV3-1/TRBV3-2	-	TRBJ2-7	TGTGCCAGCGCTGCACACCGATCTAGCTCCTACGAGCAGTACTTC	CASAAHRSSSYEQYF
-	TRBV5-1	-	TRBJ2-3	TGCGCCAGCAGCTTGGGGTCCCTGGGACAACCTACGCAGTATTTT	CASSLGSLGQPTQYF
-	TRBV7-6	-	TRBJ2-7	TGTGCCAGCAGCTCCTCGGGAGTGGGTGAGCAGTACTTC	CASSSSGVGEQYF
-	TRBV7-2	-	TRBJ1-3	TGTGCCAGCAGCTTAGGCGGAAGTTCAACTGGAAACACCATATATTTT	CASSLGGSSTGNTIYF
-	TRBV5-4	-	TRBJ2-7	TGTGCCAGCAGTCCTGCAGACTTTGTCTACGAGCAGTACTTC	CASSPADFVYEQYF
-	TRBV5-1	-	TRBJ2-1	TGCGCCAGCAGGGCCCGGACGAGTACGACTAGGCTAGCTGGTGAGCAGTTCTTC	CASRARTSTTRLAGEQFF